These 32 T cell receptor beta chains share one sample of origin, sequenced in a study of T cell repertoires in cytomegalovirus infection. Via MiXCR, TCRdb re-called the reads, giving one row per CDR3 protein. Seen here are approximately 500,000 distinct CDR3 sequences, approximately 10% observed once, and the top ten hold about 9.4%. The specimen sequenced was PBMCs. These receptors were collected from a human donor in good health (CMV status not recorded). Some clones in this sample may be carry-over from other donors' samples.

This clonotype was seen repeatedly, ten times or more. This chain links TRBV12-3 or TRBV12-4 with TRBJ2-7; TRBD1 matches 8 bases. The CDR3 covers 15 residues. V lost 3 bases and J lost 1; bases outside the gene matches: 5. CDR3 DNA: TGTGCCAGCAGTTTTGGACAGGGAATGTCCTACGAGCAGTACTTC. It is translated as CASSFGQGMSYEQYF.

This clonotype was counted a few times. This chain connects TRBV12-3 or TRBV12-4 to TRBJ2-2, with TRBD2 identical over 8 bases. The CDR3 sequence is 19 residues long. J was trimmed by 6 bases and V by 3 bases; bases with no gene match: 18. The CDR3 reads CASSLRFSPAGDIAGELFF. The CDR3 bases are TGTGCCAGCAGTTTGCGGTTTTCCCCAGCGGGAGATATCGCCGGGGAGCTGTTTTTT.

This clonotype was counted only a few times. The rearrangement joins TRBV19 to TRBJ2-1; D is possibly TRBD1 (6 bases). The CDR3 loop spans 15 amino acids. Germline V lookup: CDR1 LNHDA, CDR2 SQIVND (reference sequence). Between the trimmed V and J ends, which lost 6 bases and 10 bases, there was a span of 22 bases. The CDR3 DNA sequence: TGTGCCAGTAGCCCCGGACAGCCCTTTGTATGGGAGCAGTTCTTC. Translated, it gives CASSPGQPFVWEQFF.

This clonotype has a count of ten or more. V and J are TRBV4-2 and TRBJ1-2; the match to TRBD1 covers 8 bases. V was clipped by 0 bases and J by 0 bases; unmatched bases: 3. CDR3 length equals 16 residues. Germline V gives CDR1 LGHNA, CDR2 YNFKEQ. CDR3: CASSQDGTGPNYGYTF. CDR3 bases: TGTGCCAGCAGCCAAGATGGGACAGGTCCTAACTATGGCTACACCTTC.

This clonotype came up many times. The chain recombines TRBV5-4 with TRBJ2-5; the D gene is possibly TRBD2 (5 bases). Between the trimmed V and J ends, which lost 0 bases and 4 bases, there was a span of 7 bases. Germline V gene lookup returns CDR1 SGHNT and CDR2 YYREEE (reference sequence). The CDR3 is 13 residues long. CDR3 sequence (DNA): TGTGCCAGCAGCTTGGCCGGGATAGAGACCCAGTACTTC. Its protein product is CASSLAGIETQYF.

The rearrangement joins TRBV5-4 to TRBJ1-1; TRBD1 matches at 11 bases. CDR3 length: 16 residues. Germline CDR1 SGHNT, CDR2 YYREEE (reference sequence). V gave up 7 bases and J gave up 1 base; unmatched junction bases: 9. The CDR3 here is CASRRTGGVKNTEAFF. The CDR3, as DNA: TGTGCCAGCCGCCGGACAGGGGGCGTCAAGAACACTGAAGCTTTCTTT.

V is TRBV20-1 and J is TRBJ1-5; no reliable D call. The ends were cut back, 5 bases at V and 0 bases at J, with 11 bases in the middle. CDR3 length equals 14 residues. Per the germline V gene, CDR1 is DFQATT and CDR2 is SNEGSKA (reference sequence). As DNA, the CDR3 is TGCAGTGCTGGGCCAGCTTATAGCAATCAGCCCCAGCATTTT. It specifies CSAGPAYSNQPQHF.

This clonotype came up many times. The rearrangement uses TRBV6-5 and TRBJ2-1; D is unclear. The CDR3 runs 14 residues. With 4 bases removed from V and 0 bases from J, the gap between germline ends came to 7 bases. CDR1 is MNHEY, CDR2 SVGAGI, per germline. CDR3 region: CASSSLYSYNEQFF. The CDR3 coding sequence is TGTGCCAGCAGTTCACTCTACTCCTACAATGAGCAGTTCTTC.

The CDR3 region has the DNA TGCAGCGTTGAAGATACGGACGGTCGGGAGACCCAGTACTTC. Amino acid sequence: CSVEDTDGRETQYF. This rearrangement joins TRBV29-1 to TRBJ2-5; unclear D gene. V lost 0 bases and J 5 bases, leaving 13 bases between the germline ends. This CDR3 has 14 amino acids. Per the germline V gene, CDR1 is SQVTM and CDR2 is ANQGSEA.

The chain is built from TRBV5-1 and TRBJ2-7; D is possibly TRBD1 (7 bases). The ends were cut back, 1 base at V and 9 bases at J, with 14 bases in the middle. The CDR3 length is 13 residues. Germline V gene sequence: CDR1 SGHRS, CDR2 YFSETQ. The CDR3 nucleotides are TGCGCCAGCAGCTTGATGCAGGGGGGCGGGCAGTACTTC. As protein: CASSLMQGGGQYF.

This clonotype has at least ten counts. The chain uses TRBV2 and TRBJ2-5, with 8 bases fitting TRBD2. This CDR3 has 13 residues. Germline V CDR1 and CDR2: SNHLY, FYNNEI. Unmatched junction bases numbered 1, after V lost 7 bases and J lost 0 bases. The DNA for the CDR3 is TGTGCCAGCAAGCGGGAGTACCAAGAGACCCAGTACTTC. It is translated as CASKREYQETQYF. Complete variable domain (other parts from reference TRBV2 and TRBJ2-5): EPEVTQTPSHQVTQMGQEVILRCVPISNHLYFYWYRQILGQKVEFLVSFYNNEISEKSEIFDDQFSVERPDGSNFTLKIRSTKLEDSAMYFCASKREYQETQYFGPGTRLLVL.

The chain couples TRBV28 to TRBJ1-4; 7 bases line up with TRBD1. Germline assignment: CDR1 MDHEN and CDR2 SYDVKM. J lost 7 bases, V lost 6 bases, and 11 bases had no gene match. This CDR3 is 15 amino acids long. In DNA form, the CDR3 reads TGTGCCAGCAGCCACAGGACAGGTGTCGGTGAAAAACTGTTTTTT. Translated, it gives CASSHRTGVGEKLFF.

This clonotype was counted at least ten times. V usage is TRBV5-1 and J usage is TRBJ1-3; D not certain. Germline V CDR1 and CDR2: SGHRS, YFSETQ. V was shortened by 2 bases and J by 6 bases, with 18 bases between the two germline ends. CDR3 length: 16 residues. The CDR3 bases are TGCGCCAGCAGCTTAGATTACACCTCAGAGGAAAACACCATATATTTT. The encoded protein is CASSLDYTSEENTIYF.

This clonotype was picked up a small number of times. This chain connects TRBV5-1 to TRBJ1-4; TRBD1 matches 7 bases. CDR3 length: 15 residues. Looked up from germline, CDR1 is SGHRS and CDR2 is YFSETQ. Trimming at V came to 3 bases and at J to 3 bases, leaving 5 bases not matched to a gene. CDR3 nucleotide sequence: TGCGCCAGCAGCTCCGAGGGGGCATCTAATGAAAAACTGTTTTTT. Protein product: CASSSEGASNEKLFF.

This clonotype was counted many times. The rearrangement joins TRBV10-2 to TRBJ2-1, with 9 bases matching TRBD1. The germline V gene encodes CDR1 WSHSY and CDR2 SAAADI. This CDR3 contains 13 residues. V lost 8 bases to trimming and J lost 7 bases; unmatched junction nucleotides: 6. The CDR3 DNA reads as TGCGCCAGCTCGGACAGGGGATTAAATGAGCAGTTCTTC. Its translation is CASSDRGLNEQFF.

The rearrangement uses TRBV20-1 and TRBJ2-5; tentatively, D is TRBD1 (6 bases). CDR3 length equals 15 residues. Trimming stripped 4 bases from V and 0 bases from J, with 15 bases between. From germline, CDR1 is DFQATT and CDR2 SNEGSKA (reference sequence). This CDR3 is CSATEGELHQETQYF. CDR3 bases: TGCAGTGCTACCGAGGGGGAGCTCCACCAAGAGACCCAGTACTTC.

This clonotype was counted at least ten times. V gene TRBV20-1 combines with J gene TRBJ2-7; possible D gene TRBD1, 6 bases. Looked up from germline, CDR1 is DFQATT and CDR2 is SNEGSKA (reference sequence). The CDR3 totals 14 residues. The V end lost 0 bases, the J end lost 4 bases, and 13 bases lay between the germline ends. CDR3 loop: CSARDNRGGYEQYF. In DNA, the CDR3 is TGCAGTGCTAGAGACAATAGAGGGGGTTACGAGCAGTACTTC.

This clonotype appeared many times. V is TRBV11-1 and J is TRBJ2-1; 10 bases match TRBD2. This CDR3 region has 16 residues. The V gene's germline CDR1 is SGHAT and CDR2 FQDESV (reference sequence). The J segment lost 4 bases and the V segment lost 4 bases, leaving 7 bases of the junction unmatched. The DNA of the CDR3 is TGTGCCAGCAGCTCACTAGCGGGGCCGAGGTACAATGAGCAGTTCTTC. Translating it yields CASSSLAGPRYNEQFF.

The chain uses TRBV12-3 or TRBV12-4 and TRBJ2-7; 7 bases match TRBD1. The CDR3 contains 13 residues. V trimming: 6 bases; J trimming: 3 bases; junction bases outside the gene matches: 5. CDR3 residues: CASRGGQSYEQYF. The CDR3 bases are TGTGCCAGCAGAGGGGGACAGAGCTACGAGCAGTACTTC.

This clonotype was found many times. CDR3 amino acids: CASSLISGTGASPLHF. The CDR3, as DNA: TGTGCCAGCAGCTTAATTTCCGGGACAGGGGCTTCACCCCTCCACTTT. The gene calls are TRBV7-2 and TRBJ1-6, with TRBD1 matching over 10 bases. Looked up from germline, CDR1 is SGHTA and CDR2 is FQGNSA. V was clipped by 2 bases and J by 9 bases; unmatched bases: 7. The CDR3 is 16 residues long. Together with reference TRBV7-2 and TRBJ1-6, the CDR3 gives the full variable domain: GAGVSQSPSNKVTEKGKDVELRCDPISGHTALYWYRQSLGQGLEFLIYFQGNSAPDKSGLPSDRFSAERTGGSVSTLTIQRTQQEDSAVYLCASSLISGTGASPLHFGNGTRLTVT.

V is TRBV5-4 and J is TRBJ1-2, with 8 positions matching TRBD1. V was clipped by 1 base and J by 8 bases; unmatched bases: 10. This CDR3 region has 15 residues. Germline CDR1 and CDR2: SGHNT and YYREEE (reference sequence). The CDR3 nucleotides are TGTGCCAGCAGCTTGCGTGCAGGGGGCGGGGGGGGCTACACCTTC. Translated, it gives CASSLRAGGGGGYTF.

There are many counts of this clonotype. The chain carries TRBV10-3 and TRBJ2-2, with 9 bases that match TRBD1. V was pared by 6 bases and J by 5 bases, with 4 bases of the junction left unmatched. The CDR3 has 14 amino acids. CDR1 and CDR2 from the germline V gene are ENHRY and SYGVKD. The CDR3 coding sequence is TGTGCCATCAGCAGACAGGGGGAGACCGGGGAGCTGTTTTTT. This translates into CAISRQGETGELFF.

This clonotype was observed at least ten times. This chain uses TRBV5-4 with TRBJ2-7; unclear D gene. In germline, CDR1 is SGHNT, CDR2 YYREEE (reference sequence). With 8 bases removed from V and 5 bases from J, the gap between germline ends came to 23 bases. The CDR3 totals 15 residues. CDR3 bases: TGTGCCAGTCATCCCCCTCGGACCCAAACGAACGAGCAGTACTTC. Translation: CASHPPRTQTNEQYF.

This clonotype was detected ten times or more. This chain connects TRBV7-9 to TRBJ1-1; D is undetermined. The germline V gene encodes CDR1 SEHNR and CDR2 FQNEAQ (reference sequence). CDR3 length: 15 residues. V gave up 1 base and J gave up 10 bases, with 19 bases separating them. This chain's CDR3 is CASSLERLGVWGAFF. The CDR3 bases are TGTGCCAGCAGCTTAGAGCGGTTAGGCGTTTGGGGAGCTTTCTTT.

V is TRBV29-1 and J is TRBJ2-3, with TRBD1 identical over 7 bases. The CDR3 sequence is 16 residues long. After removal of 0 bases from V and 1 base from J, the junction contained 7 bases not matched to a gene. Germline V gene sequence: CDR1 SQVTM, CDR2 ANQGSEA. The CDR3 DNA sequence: TGCAGCGTTGAAGATTGGCAGGGGGTGGGCACAGATACGCAGTATTTT. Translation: CSVEDWQGVGTDTQYF.

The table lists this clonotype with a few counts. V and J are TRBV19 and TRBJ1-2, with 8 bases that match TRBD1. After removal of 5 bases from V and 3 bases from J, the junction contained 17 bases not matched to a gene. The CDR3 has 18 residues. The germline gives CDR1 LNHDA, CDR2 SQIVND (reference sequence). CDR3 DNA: TGTGCCAGTAGTGGGATGGTTGACAGGGGTAATTCCTACTATGGCTACACCTTC. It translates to CASSGMVDRGNSYYGYTF.

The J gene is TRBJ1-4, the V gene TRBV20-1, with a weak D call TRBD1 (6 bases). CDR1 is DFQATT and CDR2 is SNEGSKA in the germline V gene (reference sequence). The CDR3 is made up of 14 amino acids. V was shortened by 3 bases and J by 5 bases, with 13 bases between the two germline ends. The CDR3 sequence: CSASQGTGNEKLFF. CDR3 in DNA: TGCAGTGCTAGCCAGGGGACCGGGAATGAAAAACTGTTTTTT.

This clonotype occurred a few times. For the CDR3, the DNA is TGTGCCAGCAGCTTAGGGGGGTATGCGTCGCCCCAGCATTTT. Its protein is CASSLGGYASPQHF. The J gene is TRBJ1-5, the V gene TRBV7-3, with D possibly TRBD1 on 5 matching bases. The germline CDR1 and CDR2 sequences are SGHTA and FQGTGA. The CDR3 extends over 14 amino acids. V gave up 2 bases and J gave up 9 bases, with 14 bases separating them. The whole variable domain, filled in from reference TRBV7-3 and TRBJ1-5, reads GAGVSQTPSNKVTEKGKYVELRCDPISGHTALYWYRQSLGQGPEFLIYFQGTGAADDSGLPNDRFFAVRPEGSVSTLKIQRTERGDSAVYLCASSLGGYASPQHFGDGTRLSIL.

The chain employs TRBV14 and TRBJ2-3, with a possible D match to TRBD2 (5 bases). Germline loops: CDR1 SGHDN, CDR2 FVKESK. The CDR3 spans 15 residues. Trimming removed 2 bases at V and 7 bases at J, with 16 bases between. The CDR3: CASSQSSGNGYTQYF. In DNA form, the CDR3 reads TGTGCCAGCAGCCAAAGCAGCGGTAACGGATATACGCAGTATTTT.

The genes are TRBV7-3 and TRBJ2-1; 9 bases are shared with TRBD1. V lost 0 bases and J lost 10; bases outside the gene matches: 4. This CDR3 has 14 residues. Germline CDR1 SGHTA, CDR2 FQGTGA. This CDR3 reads CASSLTGQGIEQFF. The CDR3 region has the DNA TGTGCCAGCAGCTTAACGGGACAGGGAATCGAGCAGTTCTTC.

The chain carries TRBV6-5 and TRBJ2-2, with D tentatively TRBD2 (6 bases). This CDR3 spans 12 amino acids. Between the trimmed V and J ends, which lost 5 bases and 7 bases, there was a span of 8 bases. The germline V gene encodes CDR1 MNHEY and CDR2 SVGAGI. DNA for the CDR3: TGTGCCAGCAGTCGGGGGAGCGGGGAGCTGTTTTTT. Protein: CASSRGSGELFF.

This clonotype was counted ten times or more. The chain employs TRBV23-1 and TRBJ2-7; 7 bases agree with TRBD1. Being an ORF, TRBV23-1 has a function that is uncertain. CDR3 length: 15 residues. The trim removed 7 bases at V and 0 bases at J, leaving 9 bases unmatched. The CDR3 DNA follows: TGCGCCAGCACCTACCGGGGACAGTTCTCCTACGAGCAGTACTTC. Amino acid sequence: CASTYRGQFSYEQYF.